This T cell receptor beta chain was identified during a study of regulatory T cells in long-lasting Graves disease. This CDR3 region has 14 residues. Trimming removed 4 bases at V and 4 bases at J, with 14 bases between. Germline CDR1 and CDR2: SGDLS and YYNGEE. The authors built TCR beta libraries using iRepertoire HTBI primers and Arm-PCR of CDR3 regions. MiXCR was run by TCRdb on the multiplex PCR reads, yielding one entry per CDR3 protein. This sample has about 400,000 distinct CDR3 sequences, with about 20% found just once. Time point reported: persistent/refractory GD, antithyroid drugs over 5 years with positive TRAb. The authors made the TCR library using RNA they extracted from PBMCs. EDTA tubes held 7 to 9 milliliters of peripheral blood from each patient. Study-level findings and limits: Among the persistent patients, 2,500 to 3,500 public clonotypes were shared, more than the 950 to 1,000 shared among new patients. Persistent Graves' disease cases displayed lower TCR diversity than newly diagnosed ones. Gene preferences differed: TRBV28, TRBJ1-2, TRBJ2-5 in persistent cases.

This clonotype was picked up many times. The antigen is not known. The chain carries TRBV9 and TRBJ1-2; no definite D call. The sequence was collected from a female donor with Graves disease. Sample: peripheral blood mononuclear cells (PBMCs), taken when the disease was refractory, from a patient treated with antithyroid drugs. CDR3 loop: CASSPRDVGYGYTF. The CDR3 DNA reads TGTGCCAGCAGCCCTCGAGACGTAGGCTATGGCTACACCTTC.